These 6 T cell receptor beta chains came from one sample sequenced in a study of blood T cell repertoires in COVID-19. The protocol was immunoSEQ multiplex PCR, while the TCRdb copy is restricted to in-frame clones and leaves out a portion. The data hold under 55,000 clones, with around 83% observed a single time. Material: peripheral blood. The receptor source for this set is a man aged 40-49 years with active COVID-19.

The V call is TRBV18, the J call TRBJ2-1, with D possibly TRBD2 on 5 matching bases. Germline CDR1 is KGHSH and CDR2 is LQKENI. V dropped 5 bases and J dropped 0 bases, with 14 bases sitting between them. The CDR3 loop spans 16 amino acids. Here the CDR3 reads CASSTTRVFSYNEQFF. The CDR3 DNA is TGTGCCAGCTCAACGACGCGGGTGTTCTCCTACAATGAGCAGTTCTTC. Full variable domain (remainder filled in from reference TRBV18 and TRBJ2-1): NAGVMQNPRHLVRRRGQEARLRCSPMKGHSHVYWYRQLPEEGLKFMVYLQKENIIDESGMPKERFSAEFPKEGPSILRIQQVVRGDSAAYFCASSTTRVFSYNEQFFGPGTRLTVL.

This clone was recorded only once. The genes are TRBV7-9 and TRBJ1-2; TRBD1 agrees at 7 bases. Trimming cost V 5 bases and J 7 bases; bases outside gene matches: 10. The CDR3 is made up of 14 amino acids. CDR1 is SEHNR, CDR2 FQNEAQ, per germline (reference sequence). CDR3 protein: CASSQTTGLLGYTF. The CDR3 DNA reads TGTGCCAGCAGCCAAACGACAGGGTTGCTTGGCTACACCTTC.

J is TRBJ2-3 and V is TRBV25-1; no definite D call. This CDR3 spans 14 amino acids. The ends were cut back, 0 bases at V and 2 bases at J, with 6 bases in the middle. The V gene's germline CDR1 is MGHDK and CDR2 SYGVNS. The CDR3 loop is CASSEYALTDTQYF. CDR3 sequence (DNA): TGTGCCAGCAGTGAATATGCACTCACAGATACGCAGTATTTT.

The V call is TRBV6-6, the J call TRBJ1-4; D is possibly TRBD1 (5 bases). The germline gives CDR1 MNHNY, CDR2 SVGAGI (reference sequence). There are 12 residues in the CDR3. V gave up 6 bases and J gave up 8 bases, with 10 bases separating them. The CDR3 spells CASREKGEKLFF. In DNA form, the CDR3 reads TGTGCCAGCAGAGAGAAGGGGGAAAAACTGTTTTTT.

The V gene is TRBV7-2, the J gene TRBJ1-6, with D possibly TRBD1 on 5 matching bases. V was clipped by 0 bases and J by 9 bases, with 12 bases between them. The germline gives CDR1 SGHTA, CDR2 FQGNSA. CDR3 length: 15 amino acids. CDR3 amino acids: CASSLAMGGGSPLHF. CDR3 nucleotides: TGTGCCAGCAGCTTAGCTATGGGGGGTGGTTCACCCCTCCACTTT. Drawing the rest from reference TRBV7-2 and TRBJ1-6, the complete variable domain is GAGVSQSPSNKVTEKGKDVELRCDPISGHTALYWYRQSLGQGLEFLIYFQGNSAPDKSGLPSDRFSAERTGGSVSTLTIQRTQQEDSAVYLCASSLAMGGGSPLHFGNGTRLTVT.

The chain uses TRBV27 and TRBJ2-3; the match to TRBD2 covers 12 bases. With V trimmed by 4 bases and J by 3 bases, 5 bases remained unmatched. This CDR3 comprises 16 residues. Germline V gene lookup returns CDR1 MNHEY and CDR2 SMNVEV (reference sequence). The CDR3 coding sequence is TGTGCCAGCAGTTCGGTCGGGACTAGCGGGACAGATACGCAGTATTTT. It is translated as CASSSVGTSGTDTQYF.